This T cell receptor beta chain derives from a study of T cell clonotyping in hematopoietic cell transplantation. The protocol was immunoSEQ multiplex PCR, while the TCRdb copy is restricted to in-frame clones and leaves out a portion. The sample lists some 10,000 clones; approximately 92% were seen once. With 6 bases clipped from V and 6 bases from J, the junction kept 5 bases outside the gene matches. The CDR3 covers 13 residues. Looked up from germline, CDR1 is MNHEY and CDR2 is SVGAGI. This chain uses TRBV6-5 with TRBJ1-1, with 9 positions matching TRBD1. The sequence was obtained from a female patient between 55 and 75 years old who had an allogeneic stem cell transplant from an unrelated donor, so the T cells may come from the graft donor. Some clones in this sample may be carry-over from other donors' samples. This specimen consisted of PBMCs, obtained 100 days after allogeneic stem cell transplant. Here the CDR3 DNA reads TGTGCCAGCAGGGACAGGGGTCTTGCTGAAGCTTTCTTT. Translation: CASRDRGLAEAFF.